A selection of T cell receptor beta chains follows, all from one sample in a study of blood T cell repertoires in COVID-19. Profiling relied on immunoSEQ multiplex PCR, and the TCRdb table lists in-frame clones only, not all of them. The sample has approximately 71,000 clones, just over 85% seen once. The sequenced sample was peripheral blood. These receptors came from a middle-aged man with acute or convalescent COVID-19. The CDR3 runs from the conserved cysteine through the conserved F or W. A D gene is named only where the DNA matches it firmly. The size field is filled for only some rows; it gives once, few, many or a size class.

J: TRBJ2-1; D: TRBD2; size: .; V: TRBV13; CDR3: CASSRSGDSSYNEQFF; DNA: TGTGCCAGCAGCCGTAGCGGGGATAGCTCCTACAATGAGCAGTTCTTC
J: TRBJ2-1; D: .; size: once; V: TRBV7-6; CDR3: CASSRKRGPHYNEQFF; DNA: TGTGCCAGCAGCCGGAAAAGAGGCCCCCATTACAATGAGCAGTTCTTC
J: TRBJ2-5; D: .; size: .; V: TRBV3-1/TRBV3-2; CDR3: CASSHGTQYF; DNA: TGTGCCAGCAGCCACGGGACCCAGTACTTC
J: TRBJ2-1; D: TRBD1; size: .; V: TRBV5-4; CDR3: CASSLAGGLSNEQFF; DNA: TGTGCCAGCAGCTTGGCAGGGGGCCTCTCCAATGAGCAGTTCTTC
J: TRBJ1-6; D: .; size: .; V: TRBV4-1; CDR3: CASSQGSGRNSPLHF; DNA: TGCGCCAGCAGCCAAGGGTCAGGGCGAAATTCACCCCTCCACTTT
J: TRBJ1-2; D: TRBD1; size: .; V: TRBV7-3; CDR3: CASSPSGTGVRGYTF; DNA: TGTGCCAGCAGCCCATCCGGGACAGGGGTGCGTGGCTACACCTTC
J: TRBJ1-4; D: .; size: .; V: TRBV3-1/TRBV3-2; CDR3: CASSQRMGGRANEKLFF; DNA: TGTGCCAGCAGCCAACGAATGGGGGGGAGGGCTAATGAAAAACTGTTTTTT
J: TRBJ1-2; D: .; size: .; V: TRBV7-2; CDR3: CASSLGGGNYGYTF; DNA: TGTGCCAGCAGCTTAGGGGGAGGGAACTATGGCTACACCTTC
J: TRBJ2-7; D: TRBD1; size: .; V: TRBV24-1; CDR3: CATSDSTGDYEQYF; DNA: TGTGCCACCAGTGATTCGACAGGGGACTACGAGCAGTACTTC
J: TRBJ1-1; D: TRBD1; size: .; V: TRBV7-9; CDR3: CASSFPQGAEAFF; DNA: TGTGCCAGCAGCTTTCCCCAGGGGGCTGAAGCTTTCTTT
J: TRBJ2-7; D: TRBD2; size: .; V: TRBV29-1; CDR3: CSAARGGYEQYF; DNA: TGCAGCGCCGCCCGGGGGGGTTACGAGCAGTACTTC
J: TRBJ1-3; D: .; size: .; V: TRBV6-5; CDR3: CASSGRSGNTIYF; DNA: TGTGCCAGCTCGGGAAGATCTGGAAACACCATATATTTT
J: TRBJ2-7; D: TRBD1; size: .; V: TRBV19; CDR3: CASGGGTGEQYF; DNA: TGTGCCAGTGGCGGTGGGACAGGCGAGCAGTACTTC
J: TRBJ2-7; D: TRBD2; size: once; V: TRBV7-9; CDR3: CASSPGGRRERSYEQYF; DNA: TGTGCCAGCAGCCCAGGCGGGAGGAGGGAAAGATCCTACGAGCAGTACTTC
J: TRBJ1-5; D: .; size: .; V: TRBV5-4; CDR3: CASSLFGRNQPQHF; DNA: TGTGCCAGCAGCTTGTTTGGGAGGAATCAGCCCCAGCATTTT
J: TRBJ2-7; D: TRBD1; size: .; V: TRBV20-1; CDR3: CSASLQGKSYEQYF; DNA: TGCAGTGCTAGTCTACAGGGGAAGTCCTACGAGCAGTACTTC
J: TRBJ1-1; D: .; size: .; V: TRBV29-1; CDR3: CSVSVREGTEAFF; DNA: TGCAGCGTTTCAGTCAGGGAGGGCACTGAAGCTTTCTTT